This entry concerns a single T cell receptor beta chain. No antigen is known for it. V lost 6 bases to trimming and J lost 7 bases, with 13 bases between them. CDR3 length: 13 amino acids. CDR1 is LGHNA, CDR2 YSLEER, per germline. This specimen comes from a study of CD8 T cells in ankylosing spondylitis. Library preparation for TCR beta used quantitative 5'-RACE with molecular barcodes. Each CDR3 protein gets one entry after TCRdb re-called the 5' RACE reads with MiXCR. This table holds 35,000 to 40,000 distinct CDR3 sequences, 16% found once. Study observations and caveats: Certain motif variants had earlier been reported in reactive arthritis synovial fluid and blood. Made up of eight or nine highly homologous variants, a TCR beta motif appeared characteristic of ankylosing spondylitis blood.

The source material was blood. The J gene is TRBJ2-1, the V gene TRBV4-3; no reliable D call. This receptor was identified in a male donor with ankylosing spondylitis or in good health (not recorded which). CDR3 sequence reads: CASRPPLGNEQFF. The DNA for the CDR3 is TGCGCCAGCAGACCCCCTTTGGGGAATGAGCAGTTCTTC.